This passage covers 30 T cell receptor beta chains from one sample sequenced in a study of blood T cell repertoires in COVID-19. Clones were sequenced by immunoSEQ multiplex PCR, and TCRdb holds only the in-frame ones, with some missing. The table lists 150,000 or so clones, 80% to 95% of them singletons. Sequencing used peripheral blood. These receptors were taken from a woman in her fifties or sixties with acute or convalescent COVID-19.

The chain uses TRBV7-6 and TRBJ2-1; the match to TRBD1 covers 9 bases. J was trimmed by 7 bases and V by 6 bases; bases with no gene match: 10. CDR1 and CDR2 from the germline V gene are SGHVS and FNYEAQ. The CDR3 has 15 residues. In DNA, the CDR3 is TGTGCCAGCAGTCAGCCTTGGGACAGGGAGAATGAGCAGTTCTTC. This translates into CASSQPWDRENEQFF.

J is TRBJ2-3 and V is TRBV2; no reliable D call. Trimming stripped 5 bases from V and 1 base from J, with 10 bases between. There are 14 residues in the CDR3. CDR1 is SNHLY, CDR2 FYNNEI, per germline. The CDR3 spells CASSPRVRTDTQYF. The DNA for the CDR3 is TGTGCCAGCAGTCCCCGGGTCCGCACAGATACGCAGTATTTT.

The chain couples TRBV6-6 to TRBJ2-1; the match to TRBD1 covers 7 bases. CDR1 and CDR2 from the germline V gene are MNHNY and SVGAGI (reference sequence). Unmatched junction bases numbered 7, after V lost 6 bases and J lost 5 bases. This CDR3 is 14 amino acids long. The CDR3 DNA is TGTGCCAGCAGACACCGGGACAGAAACAATGAGCAGTTCTTC. As protein: CASRHRDRNNEQFF.

The chain combines TRBV2 with TRBJ2-3; D uncertain. The CDR3 consists of 14 residues. The ends were cut back, 3 bases at V and 4 bases at J, with 11 bases in the middle. CDR1 and CDR2 (germline): SNHLY, FYNNEI. The CDR3 sequence: CASSDGLPPDTQYF. Here the CDR3 DNA reads TGTGCCAGCAGTGATGGGCTTCCCCCAGATACGCAGTATTTT.

The rearrangement uses TRBV13 and TRBJ1-1, with 7 bases identical to TRBD1. Germline V CDR1 and CDR2: PRHDT, FYEKMQ (reference sequence). This CDR3 is built from 14 residues. The junction had 3 bases not matched to a gene; V was cut back by 4 bases and J by 1 base. The CDR3 DNA follows: TGTGCCAGCAGCTACAGGACAGGGAACACTGAAGCTTTCTTT. This encodes CASSYRTGNTEAFF.

The gene calls are TRBV30 and TRBJ1-2; 9 bases match TRBD1. The CDR3 has 19 amino acids. The germline CDR1 and CDR2 sequences are GTSNPN and SVGIG (reference sequence). V was clipped by 0 bases and J by 0 bases; unmatched bases: 14. The CDR3 is CAWSVLRRDRASANYGYTF. In DNA form, the CDR3 reads TGTGCCTGGAGTGTTTTAAGGCGGGACAGGGCCTCAGCTAACTATGGCTACACCTTC. The entire variable domain, with the rest obtained from reference TRBV30 and TRBJ1-2, is as follows: SQTIHQWPATLVQPVGSPLSLECTVEGTSNPNLYWYRQAAGRGLQLLFYSVGIGQISSEVPQNLSASRPQDRQFILSSKKLLLSDSGFYLCAWSVLRRDRASANYGYTFGSGTRLTVV.

V is TRBV6-2 or TRBV6-3 and J is TRBJ2-7; 10 nucleotides agree with TRBD2. The V segment lost 6 bases and the J segment 3 bases; nucleotides outside the gene matches: 5. This CDR3 contains 14 residues. The germline V gene has CDR1 MNHEY and CDR2 SVGEGT. As DNA, the CDR3 is TGTGCCAGCAGCCCCGGGACTAGCGTCTACGAGCAGTACTTC. Its translation is CASSPGTSVYEQYF.

The chain carries TRBV11-3 and TRBJ2-7; 7 nucleotides match TRBD1. Germline V gene data show CDR1 as SGHNT and CDR2 as YENEEA. This CDR3 spans 14 amino acids. V was pared by 6 bases and J by 3 bases, with 8 bases of the junction left unmatched. CDR3 nucleotide sequence: TGTGCCAGCAGAGGGGACAGCTACCTCTACGAGCAGTACTTC. As protein: CASRGDSYLYEQYF.

This chain connects TRBV24-1 to TRBJ1-4; TRBD1 agrees at 11 bases. This CDR3 has 19 residues. Germline CDR1 is KGHDR and CDR2 is SFDVKD. The V and J ends lost 5 bases and 0 bases, in that order; junction bases with no gene match: 10. The CDR3 nucleotides read TGTGCCACCAGTGCAGGGACAGGGGGGATGTTCGCAACTAATGAAAAACTGTTTTTT. Encoded protein: CATSAGTGGMFATNEKLFF.

The chain combines TRBV2 with TRBJ1-2; TRBD1 is a possible D gene (6 bases). The CDR3 totals 14 residues. From germline, CDR1 is SNHLY and CDR2 FYNNEI. Trimming removed 2 bases at V and 0 bases at J, with 7 bases between. The CDR3 DNA reads TGTGCCAGCAGTGAAAGGGGGACTAACTATGGCTACACCTTC. Residues: CASSERGTNYGYTF.

The chain couples TRBV12-3 or TRBV12-4 to TRBJ2-5, with TRBD2 as a possible D gene (6 bases). The germline V and J ends were trimmed by 6 bases and 7 bases, with 15 bases remaining between them. The CDR3 contains 13 residues. CDR3 region: CASSWGLGGTQYF. Written as DNA, the CDR3 is TGTGCCAGCAGCTGGGGACTCGGAGGGACCCAGTACTTC.

The chain is built from TRBV20-1 and TRBJ2-1, with 12 bases matching TRBD2. From germline, CDR1 is DFQATT and CDR2 SNEGSKA (reference sequence). The V segment lost 3 bases and the J segment 6 bases; nucleotides outside the gene matches: 9. The CDR3 has 16 residues. The CDR3 protein is CSASGGSGLAGNEQFF. The CDR3 DNA follows: TGCAGTGCTAGTGGGGGATCGGGACTAGCGGGCAATGAGCAGTTCTTC.

This rearrangement joins TRBV30 to TRBJ1-1; TRBD1 aligns across 12 bases. Germline V gene data show CDR1 as GTSNPN and CDR2 as SVGIG (reference sequence). The trim removed 2 bases at V and 6 bases at J, leaving 4 bases unmatched. This CDR3 has 14 residues. CDR3 loop: CAWSKGQGASEAFF. DNA of the CDR3: TGTGCCTGGAGTAAGGGACAGGGGGCGTCTGAAGCTTTCTTT. Based on the CDR3 plus reference TRBV30 and TRBJ1-1, the full variable domain is SQTIHQWPATLVQPVGSPLSLECTVEGTSNPNLYWYRQAAGRGLQLLFYSVGIGQISSEVPQNLSASRPQDRQFILSSKKLLLSDSGFYLCAWSKGQGASEAFFGQGTRLTVV.

The CDR3 DNA reads TGTGCCTGGACCACAGGGTCCAGCTCCTATAATTCACCCCTCCACTTT. Protein: CAWTTGSSSYNSPLHF. The chain couples TRBV30 to TRBJ1-6; TRBD1 might be the D (6 bases). Germline V lookup: CDR1 GTSNPN, CDR2 SVGIG (reference sequence). The CDR3 spans 16 residues. The V end lost 4 bases, the J end lost 0 bases, and 13 bases lay between the germline ends. Looking up the rest from reference TRBV30 and TRBJ1-6 gives the full variable domain: SQTIHQWPATLVQPVGSPLSLECTVEGTSNPNLYWYRQAAGRGLQLLFYSVGIGQISSEVPQNLSASRPQDRQFILSSKKLLLSDSGFYLCAWTTGSSSYNSPLHFGNGTRLTVT.

This chain connects TRBV4-1 to TRBJ2-5, with D uncertain. Per the germline V gene, CDR1 is MGHRA and CDR2 is YSYEKL. This CDR3 has 12 amino acids. The V end lost 0 bases, the J end lost 5 bases, and 4 bases lay between the germline ends. The CDR3 coding sequence is TGCGCCAGCAGCCAAGACGAGGAGACCCAGTACTTC. It is translated as CASSQDEETQYF.

The V call is TRBV9, the J call TRBJ1-4; D may be TRBD1 (5 bases). This CDR3 comprises 16 residues. V was cut by 7 bases and J by 0 bases, with 16 bases left in between. Germline CDR1 SGDLS, CDR2 YYNGEE. The CDR3 DNA reads TGTGCCAGCTCTGGCGGGGGAACAGCAACTAATGAAAAACTGTTTTTT. Protein: CASSGGGTATNEKLFF.

Notes on this clone: Other DNA sequences within the sample encode an identical CDR3. V gene TRBV19 combines with J gene TRBJ1-1; TRBD1 might be the D (5 bases). CDR1 is LNHDA and CDR2 is SQIVND in the germline V gene (reference sequence). This CDR3 has 15 amino acids. V was cut by 1 base and J by 0 bases, with 9 bases left in between. The CDR3 nucleotides read TGTGCCAGTAGTATAGGTCAGGGTCTGAACACTGAAGCTTTCTTT. It specifies CASSIGQGLNTEAFF.

The V call is TRBV7-2, the J call TRBJ1-2; TRBD1 might be the D (5 bases). The CDR3 sequence is 13 residues long. Per the germline V gene, CDR1 is SGHTA and CDR2 is FQGNSA. The V gene lost 4 bases and the J gene lost 7 bases, with 13 bases spanning the gap. The CDR3 bases are TGTGCCAGCAGCTCTGAGTTAAGGGGTGGCTACACCTTC. Encoded protein: CASSSELRGGYTF.

The table lists this clone with a count of one. The chain is built from TRBV24-1 and TRBJ2-1, with D hard to call. Germline loops: CDR1 KGHDR, CDR2 SFDVKD. V dropped 3 bases and J dropped 9 bases, with 11 bases sitting between them. The CDR3 sequence is 13 residues long. CDR3 in DNA: TGTGCCACCAGTGATGTGAGCTCTGTTGAGCAGTTCTTC. It translates to CATSDVSSVEQFF.

This chain uses TRBV7-2 with TRBJ1-6; D may be TRBD1 (6 bases). This CDR3 has 14 residues. Germline CDR1 SGHTA, CDR2 FQGNSA. With 5 bases removed from V and 7 bases from J, the gap between germline ends came to 12 bases. The CDR3 nucleotides are TGTGCCAGCAGCCCTCAGGGGTGGAATTCACCCCTCCACTTT. Protein: CASSPQGWNSPLHF.

The chain couples TRBV7-3 to TRBJ1-1, with a possible D match to TRBD1 (5 bases). This CDR3 region has 18 residues. Trimming cost V 1 base and J 3 bases, with 21 bases left between them. The germline V gene has CDR1 SGHTA and CDR2 FQGTGA. Written as DNA, the CDR3 is TGTGCCAGCAGCTTAAGTCATAGGGGCAGCCTTGGGGACACTGAAGCTTTCTTT. It yields the protein CASSLSHRGSLGDTEAFF.

This clone appeared once. The genes are TRBV2 and TRBJ1-3, with D possibly matching TRBD1 (5 bases). This CDR3 has 15 amino acids. Trimming cost V 6 bases and J 1 base, with 13 bases left between them. Germline V gene sequence: CDR1 SNHLY, CDR2 FYNNEI. The CDR3 DNA reads as TGTGCCAGCAGAGCTAGGGGTTTTTCTGGAAACACCATATATTTT. Translating it yields CASRARGFSGNTIYF.

The table lists this clone with a count of one. The chain carries TRBV5-1 and TRBJ2-3; 8 bases agree with TRBD1. Germline loops: CDR1 SGHRS, CDR2 YFSETQ. With 2 bases clipped from V and 3 bases from J, the junction kept 5 bases outside the gene matches. This CDR3 comprises 15 residues. CDR3 protein: CASSFRTGSTDTQYF. The CDR3 DNA follows: TGCGCCAGCAGCTTCCGGACAGGGAGTACAGATACGCAGTATTTT. The full variable domain, with the rest looked up from reference TRBV5-1 and TRBJ2-3, is KAGVTQTPRYLIKTRGQQVTLSCSPISGHRSVSWYQQTPGQGLQFLFEYFSETQRNKGNFPGRFSGRQFSNSRSEMNVSTLELGDSALYLCASSFRTGSTDTQYFGPGTRLTVL.

The chain links TRBV4-3 to TRBJ2-7, with a weak D call TRBD2 (6 bases). Trimming took 1 base from V and 4 from J, leaving 14 bases between them. CDR3 length: 15 amino acids. Germline CDR1 is LGHNA and CDR2 is YSLEER. CDR3: CASSQGGVSPYEQYF. As DNA, the CDR3 is TGCGCCAGCAGCCAAGGGGGGGTTAGTCCGTACGAGCAGTACTTC.

In nucleotides, the CDR3 is TGTGCCTGGAGTTACGGGAGCTACAATGAGCAGTTCTTC. This gives the protein CAWSYGSYNEQFF. The chain is built from TRBV30 and TRBJ2-1; D might be TRBD2 (6 bases). V was pared by 2 bases and J by 3 bases, with 8 bases between. CDR1 GTSNPN and CDR2 SVGIG come from the germline V gene (reference sequence). This CDR3 has 13 amino acids.

CDR3 coding DNA: TGTGCCAGCAGGCAGGATCTCCTTAACACTGAAGCTTTCTTT. Translation gives CASRQDLLNTEAFF. The genes are TRBV28 and TRBJ1-1; D call uncertain. The CDR3 covers 14 residues. Trimming took off 6 bases at V and 2 bases at J, with 13 bases between the two ends. From germline, CDR1 is MDHEN and CDR2 SYDVKM.

The gene calls are TRBV2 and TRBJ2-3, with 9 bases fitting TRBD2. The V and J ends lost 1 base and 0 bases, in that order; junction bases with no gene match: 8. CDR1 is SNHLY and CDR2 is FYNNEI in the germline V gene. The CDR3 spans 18 residues. The CDR3, as DNA: TGTGCCAGCAGTGAAGAAAGCGGGGGGTCCGCTAGCACAGATACGCAGTATTTT. This gives the protein CASSEESGGSASTDTQYF.

V gene TRBV13 combines with J gene TRBJ2-3; D possibly corresponds to TRBD2 (6 bases). The V end was cut by 6 bases, the J end by 1 base, with 14 bases between. This CDR3 contains 15 residues. The germline CDR1 and CDR2 sequences are PRHDT and FYEKMQ (reference sequence). CDR3 loop: CASSTEGWGTDTQYF. The DNA for the CDR3 is TGTGCCAGCAGTACGGAGGGCTGGGGCACAGATACGCAGTATTTT.

The rearrangement joins TRBV6-1 to TRBJ1-1, with TRBD1 matching 7 bases. The V gene end was trimmed by 4 bases and the J gene end by 1 base; junction bases not matched to a gene: 9. The CDR3 runs 16 residues. CDR1 MNHNS and CDR2 SASEGT come from the germline V gene. The CDR3 region is CASSALFWTGNTEAFF. In DNA form, the CDR3 reads TGTGCCAGCAGTGCTCTATTCTGGACAGGGAACACTGAAGCTTTCTTT.

The sample holds one count of this clone. This chain joins TRBV18 and TRBJ1-6; TRBD1 might be the D (5 bases). CDR1 KGHSH and CDR2 LQKENI come from the germline V gene. The V end lost 5 bases, the J end lost 5 bases, and 25 bases lay between the germline ends. The CDR3 runs to 19 residues. The CDR3 nucleotides are TGTGCCAGCTCATCATCTCTTATCTCGCGGGGGACCAATAATTCACCCCTCCACTTT. It encodes CASSSSLISRGTNNSPLHF. Full variable domain (missing parts from reference TRBV18 and TRBJ1-6): NAGVMQNPRHLVRRRGQEARLRCSPMKGHSHVYWYRQLPEEGLKFMVYLQKENIIDESGMPKERFSAEFPKEGPSILRIQQVVRGDSAAYFCASSSSLISRGTNNSPLHFGNGTRLTVT.